One sample yielded the 22 T cell receptor beta chains listed below, sequenced in a study of CD8 T cells in Susac syndrome. When the RNA was reverse transcribed, random hexamers were used with an input of about 0.45 to 1 ug. Via MiXCR, TCRdb re-called the immunoSEQ multiplex PCR reads, giving one row per CDR3 protein. The repertoire holds about 190,000 distinct CDR3 sequences, approximately 94% seen once, with approximately 0.1% in the top ten. The sample was CD4+ T cells from PBMCs. These receptors all come from a human donor with Susac syndrome.

V is TRBV2 and J is TRBJ2-4; a weak D match, TRBD1 (5 bases). CDR1 and CDR2 from the germline V gene are SNHLY and FYNNEI. The CDR3 is 15 amino acids. Between the trimmed V and J ends, which lost 1 base and 3 bases, there was a span of 10 bases. The CDR3 sequence: CASSEGGAGKNIQYF. The CDR3 nucleotides read TGTGCCAGCAGTGAAGGGGGCGCAGGCAAAAACATTCAGTACTTC.

J is TRBJ1-1 and V is TRBV30, with D hard to call. V was clipped by 4 bases and J by 3 bases, with 12 bases between them. CDR1 and CDR2 from the germline V gene are GTSNPN and SVGIG (reference sequence). The CDR3 runs 13 residues. The CDR3 DNA reads TGTGCCTGGACCCGTTATCAGGACACTGAAGCTTTCTTT. Protein product: CAWTRYQDTEAFF.

This chain uses TRBV6-2 or TRBV6-3 with TRBJ2-2; D remains ambiguous. The CDR3 runs 13 residues. Germline V lookup: CDR1 MNHEY, CDR2 SVGEGT. V was trimmed by 5 bases and J by 7 bases, leaving 11 bases between them. The CDR3 DNA sequence: TGTGCCAGCAGTGTCGATCCCATCGGGGAGCTGTTTTTT. Protein sequence: CASSVDPIGELFF.

This chain connects TRBV30 to TRBJ2-7, with D possibly matching TRBD1 (5 bases). The CDR3 totals 13 residues. Trimming took off 3 bases at V and 0 bases at J, with 9 bases between the two ends. Germline V gene data show CDR1 as GTSNPN and CDR2 as SVGIG (reference sequence). DNA for the CDR3: TGTGCCTGGAGGGGCAGGGCCTCCTACGAGCAGTACTTC. This sequence encodes CAWRGRASYEQYF.

This clonotype has just one count. The chain combines TRBV20-1 with TRBJ2-1; D is possibly TRBD1 (6 bases). Per the germline V gene, CDR1 is DFQATT and CDR2 is SNEGSKA (reference sequence). The CDR3 covers 14 residues. V lost 5 bases, J lost 0 bases, and 11 bases lay in between. CDR3 sequence: CSADDRSSYNEQFF. The CDR3 coding sequence is TGCAGTGCTGATGACAGGAGCTCCTACAATGAGCAGTTCTTC.

The CDR3 loop reads CASIPPGQGATEAFF. The CDR3 DNA is TGTGCCAGCATCCCTCCGGGACAGGGTGCCACTGAAGCTTTCTTT. The chain uses TRBV11-2 and TRBJ1-1; TRBD1 aligns across 9 bases. CDR1 and CDR2 from the germline V gene are SGHAT and FQNNGV. The CDR3 consists of 15 residues. The J segment lost 4 bases and the V segment lost 7 bases, leaving 10 bases of the junction unmatched.

The chain carries TRBV20-1 and TRBJ2-2; weak D call: TRBD1 (5 bases). Germline V gene lookup returns CDR1 DFQATT and CDR2 SNEGSKA (reference sequence). Deletions cut 3 bases from V and 0 bases from J, with 14 bases between. This CDR3 comprises 16 residues. The CDR3 region is CSASVGDRANTGELFF. The CDR3 nucleotides read TGCAGTGCTAGCGTGGGCGACAGAGCGAACACCGGGGAGCTGTTTTTT.

The chain recombines TRBV7-9 with TRBJ2-3, with 8 bases that match TRBD2. The CDR3 loop spans 14 amino acids. Germline V lookup: CDR1 SEHNR, CDR2 FQNEAQ (reference sequence). The V segment lost 5 bases and the J segment 4 bases; nucleotides outside the gene matches: 5. CDR3 sequence (DNA): TGTGCCAGCAGCCCGGGACTAGTCGCAGATACGCAGTATTTT. Translation gives CASSPGLVADTQYF.

The chain carries TRBV3-1 and TRBJ1-5; 7 positions match TRBD1. The CDR3 extends over 13 amino acids. Per the germline V gene, CDR1 is LGHDT and CDR2 is YNNKEL (reference sequence). V dropped 2 bases and J dropped 5; count of bases not matched to a gene: 0. The CDR3 spells CASSQTGDQPQHF. The CDR3 coding sequence is TGTGCCAGCAGCCAAACAGGGGATCAGCCCCAGCATTTT.

The chain carries TRBV7-2 and TRBJ1-1; tentatively, D is TRBD1 (5 bases). Between the trimmed V and J ends, which lost 1 base and 1 base, there was a span of 7 bases. The germline V gene has CDR1 SGHTA and CDR2 FQGNSA. The CDR3 has 14 amino acids. The CDR3 nucleotides read TGTGCCAGCAGCTTAGTGAGGGGGAACACTGAAGCTTTCTTT. Protein sequence: CASSLVRGNTEAFF.

In DNA, the CDR3 is TGTGCCAGCAGTCCCCTGGGAGGGTTGGGCAATGAGCAGTTCTTC. This translates into CASSPLGGLGNEQFF. The rearrangement links TRBV12-3 or TRBV12-4 to TRBJ2-1; 7 bases are shared with TRBD2. This CDR3 comprises 15 residues. The ends lost 5 bases at V and 6 bases at J; junction bases unmatched: 10.

The rearrangement links TRBV5-6 to TRBJ1-6; D might be TRBD1 (5 bases). V was shortened by 2 bases and J by 6 bases, with 15 bases between the two germline ends. Germline CDR1 and CDR2: SGHDT and YYEEEE. The CDR3 loop spans 16 amino acids. In DNA, the CDR3 is TGTGCCAGCAGCTTCACTCTGGGGGGAAGTAATTCACCCCTCCACTTT. Protein: CASSFTLGGSNSPLHF.

The chain employs TRBV30 and TRBJ1-6; weak D call: TRBD1 (5 bases). In germline, CDR1 is GTSNPN, CDR2 SVGIG (reference sequence). Trimming removed 5 bases at V and 7 bases at J, with 9 bases between. The CDR3 is 12 residues long. The CDR3 sequence is CAWRTSNSPLHF. The CDR3 bases are TGTGCCTGGCGGACATCGAATTCACCCCTCCACTTT.

The chain uses TRBV29-1 and TRBJ1-3; no firm D call. Germline CDR1 SQVTM, CDR2 ANQGSEA. V gave up 6 bases and J gave up 1 base, with 10 bases separating them. This CDR3 contains 13 residues. The CDR3 nucleotides are TGCAGCGTCGCACGGGAGTCTGGAAACACCATATATTTT. It specifies CSVARESGNTIYF.

The V and J genes are TRBV18 and TRBJ1-4; D is undetermined. The germline gives CDR1 KGHSH, CDR2 LQKENI. The CDR3 length is 14 residues. The ends were cut back, 1 base at V and 0 bases at J, with 3 bases in the middle. The CDR3 here is CASSPLATNEKLFF. Written as DNA, the CDR3 is TGTGCCAGCTCACCACTAGCAACTAATGAAAAACTGTTTTTT.

The rearrangement uses TRBV12-3 or TRBV12-4 and TRBJ2-1; 7 bases are shared with TRBD2. This CDR3 contains 16 residues. After removal of 3 bases from V and 5 bases from J, the junction contained 10 bases not matched to a gene. CDR3 sequence reads: CASSFVLGTTHNEQFF. CDR3 nucleotides: TGTGCCAGCAGTTTCGTTCTTGGGACTACCCACAATGAGCAGTTCTTC.

V usage is TRBV6-5 and J usage is TRBJ1-5; 7 bases match TRBD1. The CDR3 totals 15 residues. With V trimmed by 7 bases and J by 4 bases, 10 bases remained unmatched. The germline V gene has CDR1 MNHEY and CDR2 SVGAGI. Here the CDR3 reads CASTSTGAPNQPQHF. The CDR3 region has the DNA TGTGCCAGCACTTCCACAGGGGCCCCTAATCAGCCCCAGCATTTT.

The chain combines TRBV20-1 with TRBJ2-3; possibly TRBD1 for D (5 bases). The ends were cut back, 4 bases at V and 2 bases at J, with 10 bases in the middle. The CDR3 length is 13 residues. Germline assignment: CDR1 DFQATT and CDR2 SNEGSKA (reference sequence). The CDR3 DNA reads TGCAGTGCTAAGGTACAGGCCACAGATACGCAGTATTTT. Encoded protein: CSAKVQATDTQYF.

V gene TRBV29-1 combines with J gene TRBJ2-1; 8 positions agree with TRBD2. This CDR3 has 12 amino acids. The germline V gene has CDR1 SQVTM and CDR2 ANQGSEA. J lost 7 bases, V lost 5 bases, and 4 bases had no gene match. The CDR3 is CSVSGTRNEQFF. DNA of the CDR3: TGCAGCGTTTCCGGGACTAGGAATGAGCAGTTCTTC.

The rearrangement joins TRBV6-5 to TRBJ1-2, with a weak D call TRBD1 (5 bases). The CDR3 runs 12 residues. V was cut by 5 bases and J by 6 bases, with 10 bases left in between. Germline CDR1 and CDR2: MNHEY and SVGAGI. CDR3 nucleotide sequence: TGTGCCAGCAGTATAAGGGGCGATGGCTACACCTTC. Translating gives CASSIRGDGYTF.

This rearrangement joins TRBV18 to TRBJ2-5, with 7 bases identical to TRBD1. CDR1 and CDR2 from the germline V gene are KGHSH and LQKENI. This CDR3 is built from 14 residues. V shed 3 bases, J shed 7 bases, and the junction held 8 bases outside the gene matches. CDR3 sequence reads: CASSPPQGERTQYF. As DNA, the CDR3 is TGTGCCAGCTCACCTCCCCAGGGGGAGAGGACCCAGTACTTC.

The V call is TRBV7-9, the J call TRBJ2-5; D call uncertain. With 5 bases removed from V and 0 bases from J, the gap between germline ends came to 10 bases. Germline assignment: CDR1 SEHNR and CDR2 FQNEAQ (reference sequence). The CDR3 consists of 14 residues. The CDR3 region is CASSPSQYQETQYF. Written as DNA, the CDR3 is TGTGCCAGCAGCCCCTCCCAGTACCAAGAGACCCAGTACTTC.